These 24 T cell receptor beta chains share one sample of origin, sequenced in a study of Ad26.COV2.S vaccination and SARS-CoV-2 variants. The data were produced by immunoSEQ multiplex PCR, yet TCRdb's version contains in-frame clones alone and is incomplete. The sample shows around 320,000 clones, 85% of them seen only once. Treatment given: some 20 received Ad26.COV2.S at low or high dose, single or two shots; five or six received placebo; per-sample allocation not given. Day 63 after the first injection of vaccine or placebo was the sampling time. Source: peripheral blood, taken in a trial of Ad26.COV2.S vaccine versus placebo. The source is a person aged 18 to 65 who received the Ad26.COV2.S COVID-19 vaccine or a placebo.

The chain has TRBV28 and TRBJ1-3; the D gene is possibly TRBD1 (5 bases). This CDR3 region has 15 residues. Germline lookup yields CDR1 MDHEN and CDR2 SYDVKM. The ends were cut back, 6 bases at V and 0 bases at J, with 12 bases in the middle. Here the CDR3 reads CASSARGTSGNTIYF. The CDR3 DNA reads as TGTGCCAGCAGCGCTAGGGGTACCTCTGGAAACACCATATATTTT.

This rearrangement joins TRBV2 to TRBJ2-7; the D gene is possibly TRBD1 (7 bases). Germline CDR1 reads SNHLY; CDR2 reads FYNNEI. The CDR3 contains 14 residues. V shed 6 bases and J shed 11 bases, with 23 bases lying between them. The CDR3 sequence is CASRLTVIRGEEYF. CDR3 nucleotides: TGTGCCAGCAGGCTAACAGTCATCAGGGGGGAAGAGTACTTC.

This clone was seen more than once but under ten times. CDR3 sequence reads: CASSLGQGAPQHF. The CDR3 bases are TGTGCCAGCAGCCTTGGACAGGGGGCTCCCCAGCATTTT. V gene TRBV2 combines with J gene TRBJ1-5, with 11 nucleotides matching TRBD1. The CDR3 spans 13 residues. V shed 6 bases, J shed 10 bases, and the junction held 5 bases outside the gene matches. Germline lookup yields CDR1 SNHLY and CDR2 FYNNEI.

This chain joins TRBV4-1 and TRBJ2-5, with D hard to call. Trimming stripped 0 bases from V and 5 bases from J, with 10 bases between. The CDR3 is made up of 14 amino acids. Germline-derived CDR1 and CDR2 are MGHRA and YSYEKL. CDR3 DNA sequence: TGCGCCAGCAGCCAAGATTCAGGTGGGGAGACCCAGTACTTC. Encoded protein: CASSQDSGGETQYF.

The chain joins TRBV6-5 to TRBJ1-1, with TRBD1 matching 9 bases. V trimming: 5 bases; J trimming: 2 bases; junction bases outside the gene matches: 6. From germline, CDR1 is MNHEY and CDR2 SVGAGI. The CDR3 is made up of 15 amino acids. CDR3 residues: CASSRGTGTNTEAFF. The CDR3, as DNA: TGTGCCAGCAGTCGAGGGACAGGGACTAACACTGAAGCTTTCTTT.

The rearrangement joins TRBV7-2 to TRBJ2-4, with 8 bases identical to TRBD2. The CDR3 is 18 amino acids. Germline values: CDR1 SGHTA, CDR2 FQGNSA. The V segment lost 5 bases and the J segment 2 bases; nucleotides outside the gene matches: 14. The CDR3: CASSAERGGGGTKNIQYF. CDR3 DNA sequence: TGTGCCAGCAGCGCCGAAAGGGGTGGCGGGGGGACCAAAAACATTCAGTACTTC. The variable domain in full, completed from reference TRBV7-2 and TRBJ2-4, reads GAGVSQSPSNKVTEKGKDVELRCDPISGHTALYWYRQSLGQGLEFLIYFQGNSAPDKSGLPSDRFSAERTGGSVSTLTIQRTQQEDSAVYLCASSAERGGGGTKNIQYFGAGTRLSVL.

The chain couples TRBV5-1 to TRBJ1-2; TRBD1 aligns across 7 bases. CDR3 length: 11 amino acids. V shed 5 bases, J shed 8 bases, and the junction held 3 bases outside the gene matches. Germline V gene sequence: CDR1 SGHRS, CDR2 YFSETQ. The CDR3 nucleotides read TGCGCCAGCAGGCGACAGGGCGGCTACACCTTC. Protein product: CASRRQGGYTF.

The gene calls are TRBV5-1 and TRBJ2-5; the D is unclear. CDR3 length: 14 amino acids. The germline V and J ends were trimmed by 4 bases and 3 bases, with 13 bases remaining between them. Germline values: CDR1 SGHRS, CDR2 YFSETQ. Here the CDR3 reads CASSVFPDKETQYF. CDR3 DNA: TGCGCCAGCAGCGTTTTTCCAGATAAAGAGACCCAGTACTTC.

The rearrangement links TRBV25-1 to TRBJ1-2; 7 bases line up with TRBD1. Germline values: CDR1 MGHDK, CDR2 SYGVNS. This CDR3 has 12 amino acids. V lost 6 bases and J lost 8; bases outside the gene matches: 6. The CDR3 region is CASRGQVGGYTF. The CDR3 region has the DNA TGTGCCAGCAGAGGACAGGTTGGGGGCTACACCTTC.

CDR3 nucleotides: TGTGCCAGCAGCCAAAAACAGGGGATTAAATCGGGTGAAAAACTGTTTTTT. Protein product: CASSQKQGIKSGEKLFF. This chain uses TRBV13 with TRBJ1-4, with TRBD1 matching over 7 bases. V trimming: 5 bases; J trimming: 7 bases; junction bases outside the gene matches: 16. This CDR3 is 17 amino acids long. CDR1 is PRHDT and CDR2 is FYEKMQ in the germline V gene (reference sequence).

CDR3 protein: CASSVEPTNWGDEQFF. CDR3 nucleotides: TGTGCCAGCAGCGTAGAACCCACCAACTGGGGTGATGAGCAGTTCTTC. This sequence joins TRBV9 and TRBJ2-1; D is unclear. Trimming shortened V by 0 bases and J by 8 bases, and 18 bases separated the two germline ends. Germline V gives CDR1 SGDLS, CDR2 YYNGEE. The CDR3 runs to 16 residues. Complete variable domain (other parts from reference TRBV9 and TRBJ2-1): DSGVTQTPKHLITATGQRVTLRCSPRSGDLSVYWYQQSLDQGLQFLIQYYNGEERAKGNILERFSAQQFPDLHSELNLSSLELGDSALYFCASSVEPTNWGDEQFFGPGTRLTVL.

This clone was recorded only once. The chain links TRBV6-4 to TRBJ1-1, with 11 bases aligning to TRBD1. Trimming cost V 4 bases and J 4 bases; bases outside gene matches: 5. Looked up from germline, CDR1 is MRHNA and CDR2 is SNTAGT. CDR3 length: 15 residues. CDR3 region: CASSAGQGGGTEAFF. For the CDR3, the DNA is TGTGCCAGCAGTGCGGGACAGGGGGGAGGCACTGAAGCTTTCTTT.

The chain combines TRBV5-1 with TRBJ2-2; D possibly corresponds to TRBD2 (5 bases). The length of the CDR3 is 18 residues. V shed 2 bases and J shed 0 bases, with 17 bases lying between them. The germline gives CDR1 SGHRS, CDR2 YFSETQ. The chain's CDR3 is CASSFGIMAGTNTGELFF. As DNA, the CDR3 is TGCGCCAGCAGCTTCGGGATTATGGCGGGTACGAACACCGGGGAGCTGTTTTTT.

The rearrangement uses TRBV3-1 (or the pseudogene TRBV3-2) and TRBJ1-3, with D possibly matching TRBD1 (6 bases). Germline CDR1 and CDR2: LGHDT and YNNKEL (reference sequence). The length of the CDR3 is 15 residues. V was trimmed by 4 bases and J by 4 bases, leaving 14 bases between them. CDR3 sequence: CASSPGGQGGNTIYF. Written as DNA, the CDR3 is TGTGCCAGCAGCCCGGGCGGGCAGGGGGGAAACACCATATATTTT.

The chain's CDR3 is CASRGRRSTGELFF. Written as DNA, the CDR3 is TGTGCCAGCAGGGGACGGCGAAGCACCGGGGAGCTGTTTTTT. The chain links TRBV2 to TRBJ2-2; D tentatively fits TRBD1 or TRBD2 (5 bases each). Germline V gene sequence: CDR1 SNHLY, CDR2 FYNNEI. The CDR3 has 14 amino acids. V shed 6 bases and J shed 4 bases, with 12 bases lying between them.

This chain links TRBV28 with TRBJ2-1; no clear D gene. Trimming left V 3 bases short and J 13 bases short, with 13 bases between. The CDR3 sequence is 12 residues long. Germline lookup yields CDR1 MDHEN and CDR2 SYDVKM. The CDR3 loop reads CASSFTRRSQFF. CDR3 nucleotide sequence: TGTGCCAGCAGTTTTACCAGGCGCTCACAGTTCTTC.

This chain connects TRBV18 to TRBJ2-3; D unclear. The germline V and J ends were trimmed by 3 bases and 5 bases, with 3 bases remaining between them. The CDR3 is 11 amino acids. Germline V gene sequence: CDR1 KGHSH, CDR2 LQKENI. CDR3 protein: CASSPLDTQYF. The CDR3 DNA sequence: TGTGCCAGCTCACCCTTAGATACGCAGTATTTT.

The genes are TRBV15 and TRBJ1-1, with D unresolved. The CDR3 has 15 amino acids. Trimming stripped 1 base from V and 1 base from J, with 10 bases between. Germline V gene data show CDR1 as LNHNV and CDR2 as YYDKDF (reference sequence). DNA of the CDR3: TGTGCCACCAGCAGAGTTGCAGTCCCGAACACTGAAGCTTTCTTT. Protein product: CATSRVAVPNTEAFF. The variable domain in full, with the rest retrieved from reference TRBV15 and TRBJ1-1, is DAMVIQNPRYQVTQFGKPVTLSCSQTLNHNVMYWYQQKSSQAPKLLFHYYDKDFNNEADTPDNFQSRRPNTSFCFLDIRSPGLGDTAMYLCATSRVAVPNTEAFFGQGTRLTVV.

This clone was counted a few times. This CDR3 is also generated by other DNA sequences in the sample. CDR3 amino acids: CASSFNVNTEAFF. In nucleotides, the CDR3 is TGTGCCAGCAGCTTCAACGTTAACACTGAAGCTTTCTTT. The V call is TRBV12-3 or TRBV12-4, the J call TRBJ1-1; D gene unclear. V lost 6 bases and J 2 bases, leaving 10 bases between the germline ends. The CDR3 runs to 13 residues.

This chain connects TRBV21-1 to TRBJ1-1; TRBD1 is the table's D call and was not checked against the DNA. TRBV21-1 is described as a pseudogene. The CDR3 totals 18 residues. CDR3 in DNA: TGTGCCAGCAGCTTTCGAGTGGTCAACAGGGGAGGAAACACTGAAGCTTTCTTT. It codes for CASSFRVVNRGGNTEAFF.

The chain combines TRBV20-1 with TRBJ1-2; D perhaps matches TRBD1 (5 bases). Looked up from germline, CDR1 is DFQATT and CDR2 is SNEGSKA (reference sequence). The V end was cut by 3 bases, the J end by 7 bases, with 12 bases between. This CDR3 region has 12 residues. CDR3 loop: CSASREGVGYTF. CDR3 nucleotides: TGCAGTGCTAGTAGAGAAGGGGTTGGCTACACCTTC.

This clone has more than one count but fewer than ten. The chain recombines TRBV2 with TRBJ2-1; TRBD1 matches 7 bases. With 4 bases clipped from V and 8 bases from J, the junction kept 8 bases outside the gene matches. The CDR3 totals 14 residues. From germline, CDR1 is SNHLY and CDR2 FYNNEI. DNA for the CDR3: TGTGCCAGCAGTGCATTAACAGGGGTGGATGAGCAGTTCTTC. Its protein is CASSALTGVDEQFF.

There are a few counts of this clone. The chain has TRBV25-1 and TRBJ1-6; possibly TRBD1 for D (5 bases). The CDR3 is 16 residues long. Trimming shortened V by 3 bases and J by 7 bases, and 16 bases separated the two germline ends. Germline CDR1 and CDR2: MGHDK and SYGVNS. The CDR3 coding sequence is TGTGCCAGCAGTGAGCGGTTTGGCAGGGTCAATTCACCCCTCCACTTT. Translating it yields CASSERFGRVNSPLHF.

The chain couples TRBV7-9 to TRBJ1-1; 7 bases match TRBD1. Per the germline V gene, CDR1 is SEHNR and CDR2 is FQNEAQ (reference sequence). This CDR3 is built from 13 residues. V shed 3 bases, J shed 7 bases, and the junction held 5 bases outside the gene matches. CDR3 amino acids: CASSFLTGVEAFF. The CDR3 DNA reads as TGTGCCAGCAGCTTTCTCACAGGGGTTGAAGCTTTCTTT.